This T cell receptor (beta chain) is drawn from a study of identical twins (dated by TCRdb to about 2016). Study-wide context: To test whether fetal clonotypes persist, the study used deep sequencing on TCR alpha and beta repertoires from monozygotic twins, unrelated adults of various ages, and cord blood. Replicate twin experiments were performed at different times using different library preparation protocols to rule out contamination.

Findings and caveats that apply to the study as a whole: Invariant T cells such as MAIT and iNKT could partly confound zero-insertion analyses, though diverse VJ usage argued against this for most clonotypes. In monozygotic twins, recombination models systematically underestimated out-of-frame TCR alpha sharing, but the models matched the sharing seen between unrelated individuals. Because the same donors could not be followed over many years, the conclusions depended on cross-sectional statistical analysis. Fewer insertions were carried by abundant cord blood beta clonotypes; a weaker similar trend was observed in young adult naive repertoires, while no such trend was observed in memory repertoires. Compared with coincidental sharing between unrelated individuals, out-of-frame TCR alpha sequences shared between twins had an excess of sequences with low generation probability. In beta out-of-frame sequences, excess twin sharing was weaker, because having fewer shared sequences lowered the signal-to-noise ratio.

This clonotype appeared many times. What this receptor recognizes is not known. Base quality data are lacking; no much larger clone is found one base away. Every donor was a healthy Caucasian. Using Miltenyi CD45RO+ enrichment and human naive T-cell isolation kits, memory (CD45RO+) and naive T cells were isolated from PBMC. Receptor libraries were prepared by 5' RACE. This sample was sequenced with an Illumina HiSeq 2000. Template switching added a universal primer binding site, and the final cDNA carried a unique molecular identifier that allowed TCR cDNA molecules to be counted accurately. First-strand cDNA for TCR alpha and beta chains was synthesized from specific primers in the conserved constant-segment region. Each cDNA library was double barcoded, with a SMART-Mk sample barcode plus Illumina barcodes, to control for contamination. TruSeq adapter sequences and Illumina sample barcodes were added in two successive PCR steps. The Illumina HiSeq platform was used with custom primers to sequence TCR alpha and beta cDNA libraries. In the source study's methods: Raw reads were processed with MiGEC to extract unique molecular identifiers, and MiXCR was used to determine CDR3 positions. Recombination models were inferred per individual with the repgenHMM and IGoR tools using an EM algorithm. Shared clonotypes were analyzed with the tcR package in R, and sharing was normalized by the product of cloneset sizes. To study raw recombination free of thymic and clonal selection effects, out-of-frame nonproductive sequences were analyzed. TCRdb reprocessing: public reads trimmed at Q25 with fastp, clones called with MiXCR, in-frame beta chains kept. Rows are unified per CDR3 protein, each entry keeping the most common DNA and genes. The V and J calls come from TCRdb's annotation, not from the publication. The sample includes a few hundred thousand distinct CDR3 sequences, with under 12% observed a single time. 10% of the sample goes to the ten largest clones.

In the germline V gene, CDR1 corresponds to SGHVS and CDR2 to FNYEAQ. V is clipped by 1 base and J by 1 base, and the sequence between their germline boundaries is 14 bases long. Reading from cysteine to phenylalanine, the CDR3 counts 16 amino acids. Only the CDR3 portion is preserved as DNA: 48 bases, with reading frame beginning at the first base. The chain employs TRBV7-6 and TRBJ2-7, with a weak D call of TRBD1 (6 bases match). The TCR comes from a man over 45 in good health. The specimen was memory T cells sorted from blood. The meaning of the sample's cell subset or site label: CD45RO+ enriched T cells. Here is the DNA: TGTGCCAGCAGCTTAGGACAGGCAGAGCCTTCCTACGAGCAGTACTTC. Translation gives CASSLGQAEPSYEQYF.